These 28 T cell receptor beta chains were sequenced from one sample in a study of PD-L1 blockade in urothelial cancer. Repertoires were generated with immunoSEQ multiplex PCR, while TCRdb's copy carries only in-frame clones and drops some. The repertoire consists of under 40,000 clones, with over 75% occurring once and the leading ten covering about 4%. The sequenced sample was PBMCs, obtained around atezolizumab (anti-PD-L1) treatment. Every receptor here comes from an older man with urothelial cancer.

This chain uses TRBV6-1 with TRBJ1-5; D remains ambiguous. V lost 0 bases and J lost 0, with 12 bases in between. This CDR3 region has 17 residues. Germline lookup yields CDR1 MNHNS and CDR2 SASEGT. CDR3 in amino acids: CASSEASTWYSNQPQHF. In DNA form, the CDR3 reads TGTGCCAGCAGTGAAGCTTCGACTTGGTATAGCAATCAGCCCCAGCATTTT.

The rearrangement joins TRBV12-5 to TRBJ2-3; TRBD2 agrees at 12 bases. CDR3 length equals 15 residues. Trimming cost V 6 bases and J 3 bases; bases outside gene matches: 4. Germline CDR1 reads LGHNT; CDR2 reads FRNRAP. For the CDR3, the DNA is TGTGCTAGTGGCCTAGCGGGAGGGCCTACAGATACGCAGTATTTT. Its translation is CASGLAGGPTDTQYF.

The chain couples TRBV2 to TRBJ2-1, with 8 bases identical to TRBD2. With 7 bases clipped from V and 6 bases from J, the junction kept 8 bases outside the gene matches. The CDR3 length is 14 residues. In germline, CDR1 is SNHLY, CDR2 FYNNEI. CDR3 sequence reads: CASNAGTSFNEQFF. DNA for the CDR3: TGTGCCAGCAACGCCGGGACTAGTTTCAATGAGCAGTTCTTC.

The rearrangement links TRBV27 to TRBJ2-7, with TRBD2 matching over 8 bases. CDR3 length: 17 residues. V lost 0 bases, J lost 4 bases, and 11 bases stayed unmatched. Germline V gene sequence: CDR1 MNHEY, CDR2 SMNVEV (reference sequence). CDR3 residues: CASSLSKSGGLMYEQYF. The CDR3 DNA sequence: TGTGCCAGCAGTTTATCCAAGAGCGGGGGACTTATGTACGAGCAGTACTTC.

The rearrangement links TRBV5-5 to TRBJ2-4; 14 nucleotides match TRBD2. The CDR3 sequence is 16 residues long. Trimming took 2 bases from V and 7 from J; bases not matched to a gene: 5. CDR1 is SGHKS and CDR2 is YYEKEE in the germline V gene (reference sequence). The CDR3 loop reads CASSFGTSGRANIQYF. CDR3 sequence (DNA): TGTGCCAGCAGCTTCGGGACTAGCGGGAGAGCGAACATTCAGTACTTC.

The CDR3 region is CASSQEVGGEAYNEQFF. The DNA for the CDR3 is TGCGCCAGCAGCCAAGAGGTGGGGGGGGAAGCCTACAATGAGCAGTTCTTC. This rearrangement joins TRBV4-3 to TRBJ2-1, with 7 bases identical to TRBD2. The J segment lost 2 bases and the V segment lost 0 bases, leaving 7 bases of the junction unmatched. CDR1 LGHNA and CDR2 YSLEER come from the germline V gene. The CDR3 covers 17 residues.

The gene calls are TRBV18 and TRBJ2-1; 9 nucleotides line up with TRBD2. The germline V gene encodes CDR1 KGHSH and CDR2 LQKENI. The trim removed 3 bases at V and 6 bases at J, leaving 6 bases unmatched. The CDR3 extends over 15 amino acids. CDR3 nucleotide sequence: TGTGCCAGCTCACCTATAGCGGGAGCGAGCAATGAGCAGTTCTTC. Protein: CASSPIAGASNEQFF.

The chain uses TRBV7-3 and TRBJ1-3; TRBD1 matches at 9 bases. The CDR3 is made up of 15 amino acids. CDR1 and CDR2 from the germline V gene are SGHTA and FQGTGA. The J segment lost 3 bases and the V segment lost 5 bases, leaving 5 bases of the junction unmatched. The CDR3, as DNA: TGTGCCAGCAGCCCGAACAGGGGGCTTGGAAACACCATATATTTT. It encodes CASSPNRGLGNTIYF.

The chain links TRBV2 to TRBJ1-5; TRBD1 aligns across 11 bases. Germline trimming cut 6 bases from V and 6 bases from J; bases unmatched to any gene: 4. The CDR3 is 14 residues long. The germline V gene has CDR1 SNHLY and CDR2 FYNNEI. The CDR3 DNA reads TGTGCCAGCAGGACCGGGACAGGGGGTCAGCCCCAGCATTTT. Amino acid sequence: CASRTGTGGQPQHF.

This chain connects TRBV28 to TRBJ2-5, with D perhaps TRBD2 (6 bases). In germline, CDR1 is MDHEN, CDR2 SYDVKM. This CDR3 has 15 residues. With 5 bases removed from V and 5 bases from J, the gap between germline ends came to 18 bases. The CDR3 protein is CASSGAGIRAETQYF. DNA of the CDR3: TGTGCCAGCAGTGGGGCGGGGATTCGTGCGGAGACCCAGTACTTC.

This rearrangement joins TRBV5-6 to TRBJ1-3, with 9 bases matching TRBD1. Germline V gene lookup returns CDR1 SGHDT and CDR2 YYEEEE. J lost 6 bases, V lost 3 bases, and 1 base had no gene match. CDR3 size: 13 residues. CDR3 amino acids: CASSWTGVNTIYF. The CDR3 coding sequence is TGTGCCAGCAGCTGGACAGGGGTAAACACCATATATTTT.

The CDR3: CASSERGYGQPQHF. DNA of the CDR3: TGTGCCAGCAGTGAACGAGGGTATGGTCAGCCCCAGCATTTT. The genes are TRBV2 and TRBJ1-5; D remains unclear. Germline lookup yields CDR1 SNHLY and CDR2 FYNNEI. V shed 2 bases and J shed 6 bases, with 11 bases lying between them. This CDR3 spans 14 amino acids. Full variable domain (rest looked up from reference TRBV2 and TRBJ1-5): EPEVTQTPSHQVTQMGQEVILRCVPISNHLYFYWYRQILGQKVEFLVSFYNNEISEKSEIFDDQFSVERPDGSNFTLKIRSTKLEDSAMYFCASSERGYGQPQHFGDGTRLSIL.

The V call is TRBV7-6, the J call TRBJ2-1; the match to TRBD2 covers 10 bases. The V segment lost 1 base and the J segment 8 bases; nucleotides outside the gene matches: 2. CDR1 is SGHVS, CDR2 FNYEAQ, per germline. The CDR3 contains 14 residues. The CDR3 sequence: CASSLVLAGDEQFF. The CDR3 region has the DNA TGTGCCAGCAGCTTAGTGCTAGCGGGAGATGAGCAGTTCTTC.

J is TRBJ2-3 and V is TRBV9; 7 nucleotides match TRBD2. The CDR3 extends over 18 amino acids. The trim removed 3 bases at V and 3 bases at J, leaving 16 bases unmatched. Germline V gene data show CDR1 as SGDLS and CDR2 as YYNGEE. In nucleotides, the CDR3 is TGTGCCAGCAGCGCCTCCGACCGGGACTATCTGGGGACAGATACGCAGTATTTT. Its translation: CASSASDRDYLGTDTQYF.

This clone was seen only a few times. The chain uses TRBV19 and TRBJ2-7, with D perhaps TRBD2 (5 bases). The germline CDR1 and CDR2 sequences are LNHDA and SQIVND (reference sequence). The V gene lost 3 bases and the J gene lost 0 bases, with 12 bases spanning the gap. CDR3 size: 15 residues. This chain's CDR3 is CASSMLAGNSYEQYF. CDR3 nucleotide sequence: TGTGCCAGTAGTATGCTTGCGGGCAACTCCTACGAGCAGTACTTC.

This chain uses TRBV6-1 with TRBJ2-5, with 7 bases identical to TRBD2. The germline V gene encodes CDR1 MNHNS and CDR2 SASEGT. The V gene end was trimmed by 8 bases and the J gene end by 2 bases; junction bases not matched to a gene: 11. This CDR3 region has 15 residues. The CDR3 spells CASSQLAGKQETQYF. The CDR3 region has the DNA TGTGCCAGCTCTCAATTAGCGGGCAAACAAGAGACCCAGTACTTC.

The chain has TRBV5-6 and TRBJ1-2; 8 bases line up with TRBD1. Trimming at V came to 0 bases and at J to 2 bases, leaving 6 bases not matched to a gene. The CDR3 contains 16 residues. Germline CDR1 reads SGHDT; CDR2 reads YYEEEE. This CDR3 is CASSLAGQGSNYGYTF. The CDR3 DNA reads TGTGCCAGCAGCTTGGCCGGACAGGGATCAAACTATGGCTACACCTTC.

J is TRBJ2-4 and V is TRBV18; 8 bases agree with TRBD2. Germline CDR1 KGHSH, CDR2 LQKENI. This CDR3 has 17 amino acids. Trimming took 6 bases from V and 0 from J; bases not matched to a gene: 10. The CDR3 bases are TGTGCCAGCTCTCCCACTGCGGGGGGTGGAGCCAAAAACATTCAGTACTTC. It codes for CASSPTAGGGAKNIQYF. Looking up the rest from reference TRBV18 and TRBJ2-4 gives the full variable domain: NAGVMQNPRHLVRRRGQEARLRCSPMKGHSHVYWYRQLPEEGLKFMVYLQKENIIDESGMPKERFSAEFPKEGPSILRIQQVVRGDSAAYFCASSPTAGGGAKNIQYFGAGTRLSVL.

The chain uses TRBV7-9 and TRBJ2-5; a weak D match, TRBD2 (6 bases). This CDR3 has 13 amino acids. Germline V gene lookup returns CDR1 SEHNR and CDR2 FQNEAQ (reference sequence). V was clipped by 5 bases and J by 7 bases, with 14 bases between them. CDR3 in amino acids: CASSETRITTQYF. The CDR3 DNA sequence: TGTGCCAGCAGCGAGACTAGAATCACGACCCAGTACTTC.

CDR3 coding DNA: TGTGCCAGCAGCCGCACTAGCGGAGCGTACAATGAGCAGTTCTTC. Translation: CASSRTSGAYNEQFF. J is TRBJ2-1 and V is TRBV6-5; the match to TRBD2 covers 8 bases. Germline V CDR1 and CDR2: MNHEY, SVGAGI. V trimming: 6 bases; J trimming: 4 bases; junction bases outside the gene matches: 8. The CDR3 contains 15 residues.

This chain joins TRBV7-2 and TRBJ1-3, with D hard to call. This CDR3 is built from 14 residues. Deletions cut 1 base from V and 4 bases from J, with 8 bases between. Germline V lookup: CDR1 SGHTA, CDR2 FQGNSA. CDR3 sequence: CASSLDSAGNTIYF. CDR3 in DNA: TGTGCCAGCAGCTTAGACAGTGCAGGAAACACCATATATTTT.

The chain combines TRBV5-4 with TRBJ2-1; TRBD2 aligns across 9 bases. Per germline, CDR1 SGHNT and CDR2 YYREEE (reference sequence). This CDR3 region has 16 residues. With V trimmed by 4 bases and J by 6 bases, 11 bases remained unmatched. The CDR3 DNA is TGTGCCAGCAGCCCTAGCGGGCAGCGGGGGGTCAATGAGCAGTTCTTC. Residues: CASSPSGQRGVNEQFF.

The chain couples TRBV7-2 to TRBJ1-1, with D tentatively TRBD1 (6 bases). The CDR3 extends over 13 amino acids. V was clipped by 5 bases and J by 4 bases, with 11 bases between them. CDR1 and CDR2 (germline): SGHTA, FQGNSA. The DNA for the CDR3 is TGTGCCAGCAGCGGCAGGGGTGGCACTGAAGCTTTCTTT. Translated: CASSGRGGTEAFF.

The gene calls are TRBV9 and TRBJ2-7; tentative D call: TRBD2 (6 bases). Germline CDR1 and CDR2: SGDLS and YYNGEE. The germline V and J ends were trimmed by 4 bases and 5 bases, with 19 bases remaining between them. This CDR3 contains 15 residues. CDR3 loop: CASSLPPGLQDEQYF. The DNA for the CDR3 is TGTGCCAGCAGCCTCCCTCCGGGACTTCAAGACGAGCAGTACTTC.

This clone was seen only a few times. CDR3 nucleotide sequence: TGTGCCAGCAGTTCCCCAGACAGCGACTATGAGCAGTTCTTC. This gives the protein CASSSPDSDYEQFF. J is TRBJ2-1 and V is TRBV6-5; the D gene is possibly TRBD1 (5 bases). The length of the CDR3 is 14 residues. CDR1 is MNHEY, CDR2 SVGAGI, per germline. Trimming took 4 bases from V and 8 from J, leaving 15 bases between them.

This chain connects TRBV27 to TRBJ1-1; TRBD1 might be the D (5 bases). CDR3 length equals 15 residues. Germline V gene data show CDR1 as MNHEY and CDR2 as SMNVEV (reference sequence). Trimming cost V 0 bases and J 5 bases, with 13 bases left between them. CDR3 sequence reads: CASSLSSGGWTEAFF. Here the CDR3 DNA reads TGTGCCAGCAGTTTATCGAGCGGGGGATGGACTGAAGCTTTCTTT.

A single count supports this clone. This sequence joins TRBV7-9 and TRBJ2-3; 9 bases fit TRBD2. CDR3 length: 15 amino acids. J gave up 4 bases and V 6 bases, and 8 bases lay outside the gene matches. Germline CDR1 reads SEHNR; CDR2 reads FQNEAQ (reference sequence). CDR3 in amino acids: CASRFPVAGADTQYF. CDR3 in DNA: TGTGCCAGCAGGTTCCCCGTAGCGGGGGCAGATACGCAGTATTTT.

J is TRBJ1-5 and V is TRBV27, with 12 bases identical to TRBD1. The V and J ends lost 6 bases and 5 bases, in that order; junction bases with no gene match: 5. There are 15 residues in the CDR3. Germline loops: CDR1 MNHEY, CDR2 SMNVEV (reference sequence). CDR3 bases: TGTGCCAGCAGCCCACGGGACAGGGGGCATCAGCCCCAGCATTTT. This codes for CASSPRDRGHQPQHF.